The 22 T cell receptor beta chains given below trace back to one sample, sequenced in a study of cytomegalovirus exposure and HLA in healthy donors. Primers included in the PCR were 60 Vbeta and 13 Jbeta primers. Measured with immunoSEQ multiplex PCR; TCRdb has only the in-frame clones, and not every one. The sample comprises over 150,000 clones, roughly 80% of which are singletons, and approximately 7% rests with the top ten. The sequenced material came from PBMCs. Source of these receptors: a woman aged 25 to 39 in good health and CMV-seropositive.

Only a few counts were recorded for this clone. A junction end diverges from the germline sequence, so it may reflect a read error. The sample carries other DNA sequences with the same CDR3. The chain recombines TRBV7-8 with TRBJ2-7; D is unclear. Germline V gene lookup returns CDR1 SGHVS and CDR2 FQNEAQ. CDR3 length: 13 residues. This chain's CDR3 is CASNLEPAYEQYF. CDR3 coding DNA: TGTGCCAGCAACTTAGAGCCGGCCTACGAGCAGTACTTC.

In this sample, this clone turned up a few times. The V and J genes are TRBV7-9 and TRBJ2-3; TRBD1 aligns across 8 bases. Germline values: CDR1 SEHNR, CDR2 FQNEAQ (reference sequence). This CDR3 contains 15 residues. The J segment lost 1 base and the V segment lost 7 bases, leaving 7 bases of the junction unmatched. The CDR3 DNA sequence: TGTGCCAGCATCCCGCCGGGACAGGGCACAGATACGCAGTATTTT. It codes for CASIPPGQGTDTQYF.

This clone was recorded a few times. At the DNA level, this CDR3 is encoded by other sequences in the same sample as well. This chain links TRBV7-8 with TRBJ2-7, with D tentatively TRBD2 (5 bases). The germline V gene has CDR1 SGHVS and CDR2 FQNEAQ. CDR3 length: 13 amino acids. The CDR3 sequence is CSSKLEPAYEQYF. The CDR3 nucleotides read TGTTCTAGCAAGTTAGAGCCGGCCTACGAGCAGTACTTC.

V is TRBV5-4 and J is TRBJ2-2, with 9 nucleotides matching TRBD2. Losses at the gene ends were 4 bases for V and 5 bases for J; bases not matched to a gene: 12. Per the germline V gene, CDR1 is SGHNT and CDR2 is YYREEE (reference sequence). The CDR3 extends over 17 amino acids. The CDR3 region is CASSPGGGASLTGELFF. In nucleotides, the CDR3 is TGTGCCAGCAGCCCGGGCGGGGGGGCTTCTTTAACCGGGGAGCTGTTTTTT.

The count of this clone is one. The chain recombines TRBV9 with TRBJ2-1, with D maybe TRBD2 (6 bases). This CDR3 region has 15 residues. V was clipped by 0 bases and J by 6 bases, with 13 bases between them. Germline V gives CDR1 SGDLS, CDR2 YYNGEE. CDR3 nucleotide sequence: TGTGCCAGCAGCGTAGGTGGAGGGGCGGGCAATGAGCAGTTCTTC. Amino acids: CASSVGGGAGNEQFF.

V usage is TRBV28 and J usage is TRBJ1-6; no clear D gene. This CDR3 has 15 amino acids. Deletions cut 7 bases from V and 6 bases from J, with 16 bases between. Per the germline V gene, CDR1 is MDHEN and CDR2 is SYDVKM. The CDR3 bases are TGTGCCAGCAACAGCTTTGGCAGTTCTAATTCACCCCTCCACTTT. It specifies CASNSFGSSNSPLHF.

This sequence joins TRBV13 and TRBJ1-1; 11 bases are shared with TRBD1. CDR1 is PRHDT and CDR2 is FYEKMQ in the germline V gene (reference sequence). The CDR3 covers 14 residues. Germline trimming cut 5 bases from V and 5 bases from J; bases unmatched to any gene: 4. This CDR3 reads CASSPRDRGTEAFF. In nucleotides, the CDR3 is TGTGCCAGCAGCCCCCGGGACAGGGGGACTGAAGCTTTCTTT.

Only one count was recorded for this clone. The rearrangement uses TRBV6-5 and TRBJ1-1; D uncertain. Germline CDR1 is MNHEY and CDR2 is SVGAGI. V shed 6 bases and J shed 5 bases, with 13 bases lying between them. CDR3 size: 13 residues. The CDR3 nucleotides are TGTGCCAGCAGCCCACTCCGGTGGACTGAAGCTTTCTTT. Amino acid sequence: CASSPLRWTEAFF.

This clone was picked up one time. This chain links TRBV28 with TRBJ1-3, with 7 nucleotides matching TRBD1. Germline V gene lookup returns CDR1 MDHEN and CDR2 SYDVKM. The V and J ends lost 5 bases and 3 bases, in that order; junction bases with no gene match: 4. This CDR3 spans 14 amino acids. The CDR3 is CASSAGGGGNTIYF. The DNA of the CDR3 is TGTGCCAGCAGTGCAGGGGGTGGTGGAAACACCATATATTTT.

The V gene is TRBV7-2, the J gene TRBJ1-1; D is undetermined. The V end lost 1 base, the J end lost 4 bases, and 10 bases lay between the germline ends. The CDR3 has 14 residues. Germline-derived CDR1 and CDR2 are SGHTA and FQGNSA. The CDR3 bases are TGTGCCAGCAGCTTAGACGCGGGAAGCACTGAAGCTTTCTTT. Amino acids: CASSLDAGSTEAFF.

The J gene is TRBJ1-5, the V gene TRBV18; D is uncertain. CDR1 and CDR2 (germline): KGHSH, LQKENI. Trimming took 6 bases from V and 2 from J, leaving 8 bases between them. CDR3 size: 13 residues. CDR3 sequence (DNA): TGTGCCAGCTCCCCTCAGGGCAATCAGCCCCAGCATTTT. Amino acid sequence: CASSPQGNQPQHF.

V usage is TRBV4-3 and J usage is TRBJ2-3; D may be TRBD2 (7 bases). Trimming removed 8 bases from V and 1 base from J, with 16 bases in between. The CDR3 is 15 residues long. Germline values: CDR1 LGHNA, CDR2 YSLEER. CDR3 sequence (DNA): TGCGCCAGCGGGTTAGGGGGGGCGGGCACAGATACGCAGTATTTT. This codes for CASGLGGAGTDTQYF.

This clone was detected only a few times. V and J are TRBV28 and TRBJ1-6; D is undetermined. There are 17 residues in the CDR3. Germline CDR1 reads MDHEN; CDR2 reads SYDVKM. Trimming pared 3 bases from V and 8 bases from J, leaving 20 bases between. The CDR3: CASSLWRGVQWDSPLHF. CDR3 sequence (DNA): TGTGCCAGCAGTTTGTGGCGAGGAGTTCAATGGGATTCACCCCTCCACTTT.

The chain joins TRBV5-1 to TRBJ2-5, with D unresolved. Germline V CDR1 and CDR2: SGHRS, YFSETQ. This CDR3 comprises 12 residues. Trimming pared 0 bases from V and 3 bases from J, leaving 3 bases between. CDR3 nucleotide sequence: TGCGCCAGCAGCTTGGCAAAAGAGACCCAGTACTTC. Translating it yields CASSLAKETQYF.

The chain employs TRBV2 and TRBJ2-5; the match to TRBD1 covers 12 bases. Germline CDR1 and CDR2: SNHLY and FYNNEI. The CDR3 spans 14 residues. The junction had 10 bases not matched to a gene; V was cut back by 6 bases and J by 11 bases. CDR3 nucleotide sequence: TGTGCCAGCAGCCAGGGACAGGGGGCGCAGGAGCAGTACTTC. Protein: CASSQGQGAQEQYF.

The V and J genes are TRBV10-3 and TRBJ2-7; 9 nucleotides match TRBD1. J lost 3 bases, V lost 5 bases, and 8 bases had no gene match. Germline V gene sequence: CDR1 ENHRY, CDR2 SYGVKD. The CDR3 extends over 15 amino acids. The CDR3 sequence: CAISHPGQGLYEQYF. The CDR3, as DNA: TGTGCCATCAGTCACCCGGGACAGGGTCTCTACGAGCAGTACTTC.

The V gene is TRBV21-1, the J gene TRBJ2-2; TRBD1, the D gene given by the table, was not confirmed from the DNA. TRBV21-1 is given as a pseudogene. This CDR3 has 16 residues. CDR3 DNA sequence: TGTGCCAGCAGCTATAGAGGAACAGGGGAAACCGGGGAGCTGTTTTTT. This sequence encodes CASSYRGTGETGELFF.

This clone was detected only once. Since no conserved phenylalanine or tryptophan closes the CDR3, a read error is the likely cause. The genes are TRBV6-5 and TRBJ1-2; a possible D gene is TRBD1 (6 bases). Germline V gene sequence: CDR1 MNHEY, CDR2 SVGAGI. This CDR3 region has 16 residues. Trimming stripped 0 bases from V and 2 bases from J, with 13 bases between. This CDR3 reads CASSYSDAQGNYGYTL. The CDR3, as DNA: TGTGCCAGCAGTTACTCGGATGCGCAGGGGAACTATGGCTACACCCTC.

The chain is built from TRBV25-1 and TRBJ1-2; no definite D call. Germline V gene lookup returns CDR1 MGHDK and CDR2 SYGVNS. V was trimmed by 4 bases and J by 3 bases, leaving 18 bases between them. The CDR3 is made up of 16 amino acids. Here the CDR3 DNA reads TGTGCCAGCAGTGCTCGGACTGCCGGGTTGGACTATGGCTACACCTTC. Translation: CASSARTAGLDYGYTF.

The rearrangement links TRBV5-1 to TRBJ2-3; perhaps TRBD2 as D (5 bases). Between the trimmed V and J ends, which lost 4 bases and 4 bases, there was a span of 13 bases. Germline lookup yields CDR1 SGHRS and CDR2 YFSETQ. The CDR3 totals 14 residues. The CDR3 protein is CASSNVEGSDTQYF. CDR3 coding DNA: TGCGCCAGCAGCAACGTCGAGGGTTCAGATACGCAGTATTTT.

This rearrangement joins TRBV28 to TRBJ1-5; tentative D call: TRBD1 (5 bases). The V end lost 5 bases, the J end lost 4 bases, and 15 bases lay between the germline ends. Looked up from germline, CDR1 is MDHEN and CDR2 is SYDVKM. The CDR3 runs 15 residues. The chain's CDR3 is CASSQIPRGNQPQHF. The CDR3 DNA reads TGTGCCAGCAGTCAAATACCAAGGGGTAATCAGCCCCAGCATTTT.

V and J are TRBV25-1 and TRBJ2-1; the D is unclear. The V gene lost 3 bases and the J gene lost 5 bases, with 17 bases spanning the gap. The germline V gene has CDR1 MGHDK and CDR2 SYGVNS. The CDR3 spans 16 residues. This CDR3 is CASSDPDWSLDNEQFF. Here the CDR3 DNA reads TGTGCCAGCAGTGACCCCGACTGGTCGCTCGACAATGAGCAGTTCTTC.